Following are 7 T cell receptor beta chains from one sample sequenced in a study of blood T cell dynamics during melanoma immunotherapy. Described time point: pre-treatment baseline. Profiled with immunoSEQ multiplex PCR; TCRdb holds only in-frame clones, not every one. The sample includes approximately 13,000 clones, more than 75% of them seen just once. Specimen: blood, collected from a patient treated with checkpoint blockade. Source of these receptors: a human donor with melanoma.

The chain recombines TRBV19 with TRBJ2-7; 12 bases line up with TRBD2. Germline-derived CDR1 and CDR2 are LNHDA and SQIVND (reference sequence). There are 15 residues in the CDR3. Unmatched junction bases numbered 6, after V lost 5 bases and J lost 4 bases. The chain's CDR3 is CASSALAGGPYEQYF. The CDR3 DNA is TGTGCCAGTAGTGCCCTAGCGGGGGGGCCATACGAGCAGTACTTC.

The chain combines TRBV7-8 with TRBJ2-5; D gene unclear. CDR1 is SGHVS, CDR2 FQNEAQ, per germline. This CDR3 is built from 13 residues. V was trimmed by 5 bases and J by 4 bases, leaving 11 bases between them. The DNA for the CDR3 is TGTGCCAGCAGCCCTGGCACGCGAGAGACCCAGTACTTC. Translated, it gives CASSPGTRETQYF.

The rearrangement joins TRBV6-5 to TRBJ1-1; D perhaps matches TRBD1 (6 bases). V lost 6 bases to trimming and J lost 0 bases, with 14 bases between them. The CDR3 length is 15 residues. Germline V gene sequence: CDR1 MNHEY, CDR2 SVGAGI. Written as DNA, the CDR3 is TGTGCCAGCAGGACGGACAGCAGAATGAACACTGAAGCTTTCTTT. It translates to CASRTDSRMNTEAFF.

The chain couples TRBV15 to TRBJ1-2, with D hard to call. In germline, CDR1 is LNHNV, CDR2 YYDKDF (reference sequence). The CDR3 loop spans 13 amino acids. V shed 3 bases and J shed 4 bases, with 9 bases lying between them. Written as DNA, the CDR3 is TGTGCCACCAGCAGCGGCGCTACCTATGGCTACACCTTC. It encodes CATSSGATYGYTF.

The genes are TRBV9 and TRBJ1-3; 7 positions match TRBD1. CDR3 length: 15 residues. Germline trimming cut 5 bases from V and 0 bases from J; bases unmatched to any gene: 5. Germline V gene sequence: CDR1 SGDLS, CDR2 YYNGEE. In DNA form, the CDR3 reads TGTGCCAGCAGTCAAGCAGGGGGCTCTGGAAACACCATATATTTT. It encodes CASSQAGGSGNTIYF. Filled out from reference TRBV9 and TRBJ1-3, the complete variable domain reads DSGVTQTPKHLITATGQRVTLRCSPRSGDLSVYWYQQSLDQGLQFLIQYYNGEERAKGNILERFSAQQFPDLHSELNLSSLELGDSALYFCASSQAGGSGNTIYFGEGSWLTVV.

The table lists this clone with a few counts. The V gene is TRBV7-2, the J gene TRBJ2-1; D is tentatively TRBD1 or TRBD2 (5 bases each). V was cut by 5 bases and J by 11 bases, with 13 bases left in between. Per germline, CDR1 SGHTA and CDR2 FQGNSA. This CDR3 is 12 amino acids long. CDR3 coding DNA: TGTGCCAGCAGCCTGGAGGACATAAAGCAGTTCTTC. This translates into CASSLEDIKQFF.

This sequence joins TRBV14 and TRBJ1-1, with no clear D. Germline V gives CDR1 SGHDN, CDR2 FVKESK. CDR3 length: 15 amino acids. V lost 0 bases to trimming and J lost 4 bases, with 12 bases between them. The CDR3 sequence: CASSQDRLGSTEAFF. As DNA, the CDR3 is TGTGCCAGCAGCCAAGATCGCTTAGGAAGCACTGAAGCTTTCTTT.